A single sample is the source of the 26 T cell receptor beta chains below, sequenced in a study of blood T cell repertoires in COVID-19. Clones were read by immunoSEQ multiplex PCR, and TCRdb kept only the in-frame ones, dropping some. The sample shows 200,000 to 300,000 clones, roughly 90% of them seen only once. Sequencing was performed on PBMCs or T cells enriched from blood (not recorded which). The receptors were sampled from a man aged 40-50 years who had recovered from COVID-19.

This chain joins TRBV5-8 and TRBJ1-1, with 9 bases fitting TRBD1. Germline lookup yields CDR1 SGHTS and CDR2 YDEGEE. With V trimmed by 4 bases and J by 4 bases, 14 bases remained unmatched. The CDR3 has 17 residues. CDR3 protein: CASSPGTGTTLSTEAFF. CDR3 sequence (DNA): TGTGCCAGCAGCCCGGGGACAGGGACAACCCTTTCCACTGAAGCTTTCTTT.

This clone was observed a handful of times. The rearrangement joins TRBV5-1 to TRBJ2-3; 8 positions agree with TRBD1. Germline values: CDR1 SGHRS, CDR2 YFSETQ. The CDR3 runs 16 residues. The trim removed 3 bases at V and 4 bases at J, leaving 10 bases unmatched. The CDR3 sequence: CASSSTGDTEADTQYF. CDR3 nucleotides: TGCGCCAGCAGCTCGACAGGGGACACAGAAGCAGATACGCAGTATTTT. The full variable domain, its missing parts supplied by reference TRBV5-1 and TRBJ2-3, is KAGVTQTPRYLIKTRGQQVTLSCSPISGHRSVSWYQQTPGQGLQFLFEYFSETQRNKGNFPGRFSGRQFSNSRSEMNVSTLELGDSALYLCASSSTGDTEADTQYFGPGTRLTVL.

The rearrangement links TRBV6-5 to TRBJ2-5; 7 bases agree with TRBD2. Looked up from germline, CDR1 is MNHEY and CDR2 is SVGAGI. Losses at the gene ends were 6 bases for V and 0 bases for J; bases not matched to a gene: 10. This CDR3 contains 16 residues. CDR3 sequence (DNA): TGTGCCAGCAGCTACGGACTAGACCCGTACCAAGAGACCCAGTACTTC. Its translation is CASSYGLDPYQETQYF.

V gene TRBV21-1 combines with J gene TRBJ1-1. TRBV21-1 is a pseudogene segment. The CDR3 loop spans 14 amino acids. This CDR3 reads CASSKARQNTEAFF. The CDR3 DNA reads TGTGCCAGCAGCAAAGCGAGGCAGAACACTGAAGCTTTCTTT.

V and J are TRBV11-2 and TRBJ1-1, with no clear D. The CDR3 runs 17 residues. The V end was cut by 1 base, the J end by 3 bases, with 18 bases between. Germline-derived CDR1 and CDR2 are SGHAT and FQNNGV. CDR3 in DNA: TGTGCCAGCAGCTTAGGTTACAGTTCGGATAGGTACACTGAAGCTTTCTTT. This sequence encodes CASSLGYSSDRYTEAFF. The variable domain in full, with the rest retrieved from reference TRBV11-2 and TRBJ1-1, is EAGVAQSPRYKIIEKRQSVAFWCNPISGHATLYWYQQILGQGPKLLIQFQNNGVVDDSQLPKDRFSAERLKGVDSTLKIQPAKLEDSAVYLCASSLGYSSDRYTEAFFGQGTRLTVV.

The chain couples TRBV29-1 to TRBJ1-3; no definite D call. The CDR3 length is 14 residues. Germline CDR1 and CDR2: SQVTM and ANQGSEA. Trimming cost V 6 bases and J 2 bases, with 14 bases left between them. As DNA, the CDR3 is TGCAGCGTAGGAAATCTCGCGGCTGGAAACACCATATATTTT. This encodes CSVGNLAAGNTIYF. Full variable domain (missing parts from reference TRBV29-1 and TRBJ1-3): SAVISQKPSRDICQRGTSLTIQCQVDSQVTMMFWYRQQPGQSLTLIATANQGSEATYESGFVIDKFPISRPNLTFSTLTVSNMSPEDSSIYLCSVGNLAAGNTIYFGEGSWLTVV.

This sequence joins TRBV4-3 and TRBJ2-1; 9 nucleotides line up with TRBD2. The CDR3 covers 16 residues. The trim removed 1 base at V and 4 bases at J, leaving 5 bases unmatched. Germline V gene sequence: CDR1 LGHNA, CDR2 YSLEER. The chain's CDR3 is CASSQARLAGYNEQFF. The CDR3 bases are TGCGCCAGCAGCCAAGCGCGGCTAGCGGGGTACAATGAGCAGTTCTTC.

CDR3 amino acids: CASRIGLAGTVSTDTQYF. DNA of the CDR3: TGTGCCAGCAGGATTGGGCTAGCGGGGACCGTCAGCACAGATACGCAGTATTTT. J is TRBJ2-3 and V is TRBV7-3; 9 bases line up with TRBD2. The ends lost 6 bases at V and 0 bases at J; junction bases unmatched: 13. This CDR3 spans 18 amino acids. The germline V gene encodes CDR1 SGHTA and CDR2 FQGTGA.

The chain recombines TRBV7-9 with TRBJ2-7; the D gene is possibly TRBD1 (9 bases). The germline CDR1 and CDR2 sequences are SEHNR and FQNEAQ (reference sequence). Trimming shortened V by 5 bases and J by 7 bases, and 21 bases separated the two germline ends. CDR3 length: 15 residues. The DNA for the CDR3 is TGTGCCAGCAGCCGCGGGGGGACAGGGACGTGGGAGCAGTACTTC. Protein product: CASSRGGTGTWEQYF.

This clone appeared once. The chain couples TRBV2 to TRBJ1-6; D is undetermined. Germline V gives CDR1 SNHLY, CDR2 FYNNEI. The V gene lost 8 bases and the J gene lost 5 bases, with 10 bases spanning the gap. There are 13 residues in the CDR3. For the CDR3, the DNA is TGTGCCAGCGGTAGAGGGAATAATTCACCCCTCCACTTT. Translated, it gives CASGRGNNSPLHF.

The chain recombines TRBV6-5 with TRBJ1-2; the D is unclear. The CDR3 runs 16 residues. The germline V and J ends were trimmed by 2 bases and 3 bases, with 16 bases remaining between them. Germline V lookup: CDR1 MNHEY, CDR2 SVGAGI. The CDR3 loop is CASSYGRAYAYYGYTF. Here the CDR3 DNA reads TGTGCCAGCAGTTACGGGCGGGCGTATGCTTACTATGGCTACACCTTC.

The chain has TRBV15 and TRBJ1-5, with 8 bases lining up with TRBD1. V shed 3 bases and J 0 bases; nucleotides not matched to a gene: 4. Germline-derived CDR1 and CDR2 are LNHNV and YYDKDF (reference sequence). This CDR3 region has 16 residues. CDR3 amino acids: CATSSRTGTSNQPQHF. CDR3 nucleotides: TGTGCCACCAGCAGCCGGACAGGGACTAGCAATCAGCCCCAGCATTTT.

V usage is TRBV27 and J usage is TRBJ2-5; 9 bases are a match to TRBD2. The CDR3 totals 16 residues. V dropped 5 bases and J dropped 0; count of bases not matched to a gene: 7. Looked up from germline, CDR1 is MNHEY and CDR2 is SMNVEV (reference sequence). The CDR3 spells CASSPPSGADQETQYF. The CDR3 bases are TGTGCCAGCAGTCCCCCTAGCGGGGCCGACCAAGAGACCCAGTACTTC.

The gene calls are TRBV7-2 and TRBJ2-7; tentatively, D is TRBD2 (5 bases). This CDR3 region has 15 residues. Trimming took off 6 bases at V and 2 bases at J, with 17 bases between the two ends. Germline-derived CDR1 and CDR2 are SGHTA and FQGNSA. The CDR3 DNA reads as TGTGCCAGCAGGGTTGGCGGTGGAGGCCCCTACGAGCAGTACTTC. Its translation: CASRVGGGGPYEQYF. Full variable domain (outside the CDR3, taken from reference TRBV7-2 and TRBJ2-7): GAGVSQSPSNKVTEKGKDVELRCDPISGHTALYWYRQSLGQGLEFLIYFQGNSAPDKSGLPSDRFSAERTGGSVSTLTIQRTQQEDSAVYLCASRVGGGGPYEQYFGPGTRLTVT.

This chain links TRBV29-1 with TRBJ2-3, with 7 bases matching TRBD2. Germline V CDR1 and CDR2: SQVTM, ANQGSEA. CDR3 size: 13 residues. V trimming: 7 bases; J trimming: 8 bases; junction bases outside the gene matches: 12. The CDR3 nucleotides read TGCAGCGACGGCGCGGGAGAGATAGGTACGCAGTATTTT. This sequence encodes CSDGAGEIGTQYF.

The CDR3 spells CASSLIGGHNTDSGTQYF. CDR3 DNA: TGTGCCAGCAGTTTAATAGGGGGACACAACACCGACAGTGGTACGCAGTATTTT. The chain joins TRBV27 to TRBJ2-3, with a weak D call TRBD1 (6 bases). With 2 bases removed from V and 8 bases from J, the gap between germline ends came to 26 bases. Germline CDR1 reads MNHEY; CDR2 reads SMNVEV (reference sequence). CDR3 length equals 18 residues.

This chain links TRBV7-3 with TRBJ1-2, with 7 bases aligning to TRBD1. V trimming: 8 bases; J trimming: 4 bases; junction bases outside the gene matches: 13. Germline V gene lookup returns CDR1 SGHTA and CDR2 FQGTGA. This CDR3 is 15 amino acids long. CDR3 sequence (DNA): TGTGCCAGCCGTAGGGGGCAAGGGGGAACCTATGGCTACACCTTC. It yields the protein CASRRGQGGTYGYTF.

This rearrangement joins TRBV18 to TRBJ1-1; the match to TRBD1 covers 8 bases. V dropped 4 bases and J dropped 1; count of bases not matched to a gene: 2. The CDR3 runs 14 residues. CDR1 KGHSH and CDR2 LQKENI come from the germline V gene. CDR3 region: CASSLGTGNTEAFF. In DNA form, the CDR3 reads TGTGCCAGCTCACTAGGGACAGGGAACACTGAAGCTTTCTTT.

This chain uses TRBV10-3 with TRBJ1-5; D perhaps matches TRBD1 (5 bases). The CDR3 is 16 amino acids. Germline loops: CDR1 ENHRY, CDR2 SYGVKD. V dropped 6 bases and J dropped 0 bases, with 15 bases sitting between them. CDR3 protein: CAISLRTYFSNQPQHF. The CDR3 coding sequence is TGTGCCATCAGCCTGAGGACATACTTTAGCAATCAGCCCCAGCATTTT.

The genes are TRBV27 and TRBJ2-1, with a weak D call TRBD2 (6 bases). CDR3 length: 16 residues. Germline CDR1 is MNHEY and CDR2 is SMNVEV (reference sequence). V was trimmed by 1 base and J by 5 bases, leaving 15 bases between them. CDR3 nucleotide sequence: TGTGCCAGCAGTTTATTTTTGGGGGGACGCAACAATGAGCAGTTCTTC. This translates into CASSLFLGGRNNEQFF.

This rearrangement joins TRBV3-1 (or the pseudogene TRBV3-2) to TRBJ2-2; TRBD2 might be the D (5 bases). V dropped 0 bases and J dropped 0 bases, with 17 bases sitting between them. From germline, CDR1 is LGHDT and CDR2 YNNKEL (reference sequence). This CDR3 comprises 19 residues. DNA for the CDR3: TGTGCCAGCAGCCAAGATTCGACCGCCAGAGGGCCGAACACCGGGGAGCTGTTTTTT. It specifies CASSQDSTARGPNTGELFF.

The chain combines TRBV9 with TRBJ1-3; D may be TRBD1 (5 bases). Germline V CDR1 and CDR2: SGDLS, YYNGEE. V was clipped by 1 base and J by 2 bases, with 7 bases between them. This CDR3 is built from 14 residues. The CDR3 DNA follows: TGTGCCAGCAGCGTACAGGGTGCTGGAAACACCATATATTTT. Amino acid sequence: CASSVQGAGNTIYF.

The chain links TRBV9 to TRBJ1-6; D ambiguous. Germline values: CDR1 SGDLS, CDR2 YYNGEE. The CDR3 sequence is 15 residues long. The V end lost 3 bases, the J end lost 0 bases, and 7 bases lay between the germline ends. The CDR3 reads CASSGRDSYNSPLHF. The CDR3 DNA sequence: TGTGCCAGCAGCGGACGGGACTCCTATAATTCACCCCTCCACTTT.

The rearrangement uses TRBV6-5 and TRBJ1-5; D call uncertain. The germline V and J ends were trimmed by 4 bases and 6 bases, with 10 bases remaining between them. The CDR3 runs to 13 residues. The V gene's germline CDR1 is MNHEY and CDR2 SVGAGI. The CDR3, as DNA: TGTGCCAGCAGTTTCGACACTCTTCAGCCCCAGCATTTT. This encodes CASSFDTLQPQHF.

The J gene is TRBJ2-1, the V gene TRBV24-1; TRBD1 agrees at 11 bases. V lost 4 bases to trimming and J lost 4 bases; unmatched junction nucleotides: 5. CDR1 is KGHDR, CDR2 SFDVKD, per germline. CDR3 length equals 16 residues. The CDR3 coding sequence is TGTGCCACCAGTGACCGGACAGGGGGCCCTTACAATGAGCAGTTCTTC. Translation: CATSDRTGGPYNEQFF.

This chain joins TRBV9 and TRBJ2-5; weak D call: TRBD1 (6 bases). Germline CDR1 and CDR2: SGDLS and YYNGEE. Between the trimmed V and J ends, which lost 4 bases and 5 bases, there was a span of 15 bases. The CDR3 runs 14 residues. This chain's CDR3 is CASSRDIKRETQYF. The CDR3, as DNA: TGTGCCAGCAGCAGGGACATCAAGAGGGAGACCCAGTACTTC.